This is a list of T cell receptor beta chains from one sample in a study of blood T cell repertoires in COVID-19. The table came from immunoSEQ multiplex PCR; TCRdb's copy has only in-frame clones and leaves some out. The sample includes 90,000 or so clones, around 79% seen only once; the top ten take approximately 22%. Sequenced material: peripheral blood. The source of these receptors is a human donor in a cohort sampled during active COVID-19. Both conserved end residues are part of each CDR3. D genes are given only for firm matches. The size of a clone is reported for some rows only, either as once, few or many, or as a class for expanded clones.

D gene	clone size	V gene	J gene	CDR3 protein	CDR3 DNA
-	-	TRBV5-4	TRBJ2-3	CASTLGLGLRTDTQYF	TGTGCCAGCACCCTTGGCCTAGGACTTCGCACAGATACGCAGTATTTT
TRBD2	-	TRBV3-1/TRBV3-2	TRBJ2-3	CASRPGLAGADTQYF	TGTGCCAGCCGCCCTGGGCTAGCGGGAGCAGATACGCAGTATTTT
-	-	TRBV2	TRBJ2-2	CASRRETNTGELFF	TGTGCCAGCAGAAGGGAGACGAACACCGGGGAGCTGTTTTTT
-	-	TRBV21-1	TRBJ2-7	CASSRLARGCEQYF	TGTGCCAGCAGCAGGCTAGCGCGCGGGTGCGAGCAGTACTTC
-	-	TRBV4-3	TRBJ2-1	CASSQDPQGAGDEQFF	TGCGCCAGCAGCCAAGATCCCCAAGGGGCAGGGGATGAGCAGTTCTTC
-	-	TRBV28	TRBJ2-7	CASSLFGGEQYF	TGTGCCAGCAGTTTGTTCGGGGGCGAGCAGTACTTC
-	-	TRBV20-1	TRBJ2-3	CSASSHRADTQYF	TGCAGTGCTAGTTCTCATCGGGCAGATACGCAGTATTTT
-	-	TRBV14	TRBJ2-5	CASSQWAGDWETQYF	TGTGCCAGCAGCCAATGGGCCGGGGACTGGGAGACCCAGTACTTC
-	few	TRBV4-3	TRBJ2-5	CASSQDLRLVRETQYF	TGCGCCAGCAGCCAGGACCTTAGACTAGTTAGGGAGACCCAGTACTTC
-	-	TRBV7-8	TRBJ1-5	CASSSWGGRGRYSNQPQHF	TGTGCCAGCAGCTCCTGGGGGGGGCGGGGGAGGTATAGCAATCAGCCCCAGCATTTT
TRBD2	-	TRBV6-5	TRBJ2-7	CASSSLAGDSSYEQYF	TGTGCCAGCAGTTCACTAGCGGGAGACTCCTCCTACGAGCAGTACTTC
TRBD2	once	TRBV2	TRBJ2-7	CASSERLRTSGRQMYEQYF	TGTGCCAGCAGTGAAAGGTTGCGGACTAGCGGGAGACAGATGTACGAGCAGTACTTC
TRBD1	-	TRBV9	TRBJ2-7	CASSVTGGPYEQYF	TGTGCCAGCAGCGTGACAGGGGGCCCCTACGAGCAGTACTTC
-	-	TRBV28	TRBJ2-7	CASSFLGRRDPYEQYF	TGTGCCAGCAGTTTTTTGGGACGGCGGGACCCCTACGAGCAGTACTTC
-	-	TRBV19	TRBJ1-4	CASSMGVSSEKLFF	TGTGCCAGTAGTATGGGCGTCTCGAGTGAAAAACTGTTTTTT
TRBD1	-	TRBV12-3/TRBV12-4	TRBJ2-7	CASGTVAPYEQYF	TGTGCCAGCGGGACAGTGGCCCCCTACGAGCAGTACTTC
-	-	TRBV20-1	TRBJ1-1	CSASSPDRRNTEAFF	TGCAGTGCTAGTTCACCAGACAGGAGGAACACTGAAGCTTTCTTT
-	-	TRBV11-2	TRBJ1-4	CASSLQGAEEKLFF	TGTGCCAGCAGCTTACAAGGGGCTGAAGAAAAACTGTTTTTT
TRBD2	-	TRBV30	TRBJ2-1	CAWSQSGLAGGDEQFF	TGTGCCTGGAGCCAGTCGGGACTAGCGGGAGGGGATGAGCAGTTCTTC
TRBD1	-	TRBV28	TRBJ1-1	CASSFLSGTGGGGTEAFF	TGTGCCAGCAGTTTTCTGTCAGGGACAGGGGGCGGGGGCACTGAAGCTTTCTTT
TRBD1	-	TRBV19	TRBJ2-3	CASSTGQITDTQYF	TGTGCCAGTAGTACGGGACAGATAACAGATACGCAGTATTTT
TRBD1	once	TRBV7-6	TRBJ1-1	CASSAGTGATEAFF	TGTGCCAGCAGCGCCGGGACAGGGGCCACTGAAGCTTTCTTT
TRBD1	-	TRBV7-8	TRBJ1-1	CASRPPGQGLGAFF	TGTGCCAGCAGACCACCGGGACAGGGTTTGGGTGCTTTCTTT
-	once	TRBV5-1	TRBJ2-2	CASSPDSSNTGELFF	TGCGCCAGCAGCCCGGACAGTTCGAACACCGGGGAGCTGTTTTTT
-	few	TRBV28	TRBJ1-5	CASSFRPGNQPQHF	TGTGCCAGCAGTTTCCGGCCAGGGAATCAGCCCCAGCATTTT
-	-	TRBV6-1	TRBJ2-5	CASSEFYETQYF	TGTGCCAGCAGTGAGTTCTATGAGACCCAGTACTTC
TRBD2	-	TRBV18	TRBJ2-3	CASSYLAGQADTQYF	TGTGCCAGCTCTTACCTAGCGGGACAAGCAGATACGCAGTATTTT
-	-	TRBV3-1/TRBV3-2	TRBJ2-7	CASSHEDSPPYEQYF	TGTGCCAGCAGCCACGAGGACAGCCCCCCCTACGAGCAGTACTTC
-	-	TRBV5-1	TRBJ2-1	CASSLDKNYNEQFF	TGCGCCAGCAGCCTGGACAAGAACTACAATGAGCAGTTCTTC
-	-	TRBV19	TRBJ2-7	CASKLQGGYEQYF	TGTGCCAGTAAACTCCAGGGGGGCTACGAGCAGTACTTC